Listed here is a single T cell receptor (beta chain). This clonotype appeared many times. The antigen it recognizes is unknown. Within one base of it there is no much larger clone, and no base qualities were kept. The sample is drawn from a study of T cells in Graves' hyperthyroidism and ophthalmopathy (dated 2019 in TCRdb). At the level of the whole study: Peripheral blood was collected at initial diagnosis, before any treatment. To identify distinguishing TCR V-J signatures, a discovery cohort of around 100 patients was used, comprising 43 with Graves' ophthalmopathy and 55 to 65 with stable Graves' hyperthyroidism. Prospective prediction of ophthalmopathy was tested in an independent validation cohort of about 19 hyperthyroidism patients and some 17 patients who later progressed to ophthalmopathy. The 100 or so discovery patients were divided at random into training and test sets in a 7:3 ratio. Thyroid tissue and blood T-cell repertoires from several Graves' hyperthyroidism patients were also compared in the study. After sampling, hyperthyroidism patients received methimazole starting at 30 mg daily, and ophthalmopathy patients received high-dose intravenous methylprednisolone. TCR Vbeta CDR3 sequencing of approximately 140 peripheral blood samples (43 ophthalmopathy, roughly 74 hyperthyroidism and approximately 17 progressor patients) is reported in the paper.

TCR beta CDR3 regions were amplified from RNA transcripts. The first round of RT-PCR for the TCR CDR3 was performed with the HTBI primer set and the Qiagen OneStep RT-PCR kit. A second multiplex PCR round built the libraries, followed by size selection and purification. The libraries were sequenced on an Illumina HiSeq2000 using paired-end 100 bp reads. As for the authors' bioinformatics: SOAPnuke was used to process the raw data, removing reads that contained adapters or uncalled bases, had a mean Phred below 15, or lacked an exact match to the constant primer or identifier. High-quality paired reads were merged with COPE v1.2.5, and unique nucleotide sequences were defined as clonotypes. MiTCR v1.1 was used to align clonotypes to the IMGT TRBV, TRBD and TRBJ reference segments. Analysis was restricted to V-J combinations with a frequency above 0.0001, which covered about 99% of repertoires. The TCS score was defined as F50 (clonal expansion) divided by E x V (chaos), with BLOSUM62-based TCRdist calculated between CDR3 peptides within each V-J. Welch's t-statistics and random forest reduced fewer than 600 V-J features to under 15, which were used in a naive Bayes classifier (R e1071). The public reads were run again by TCRdb, first through fastp at Q25 and then through MiXCR, and only productive beta chains were kept. Records with the same CDR3 protein are collapsed into one entry carrying the most frequent genes and DNA. These V and J calls originate from TCRdb's pipeline instead of the authors' own analysis. The sample records hundreds of thousands of distinct CDR3 sequences, 15% to 17% of which are singletons. The biggest ten clones account for over 7.5% of the sample.

Overall study results and their limits: In validation, progression to ophthalmopathy was predicted by the model with approximately 67% sensitivity and 72% to 85% specificity, a median of about 6.8 months before onset. Ophthalmopathy was separated from stable hyperthyroidism by a 13 V-J signature model, with about 86% sensitivity and 81% to 82% specificity obtained in cross-validation and 80%/75% obtained in testing. No statistical method was used to fix the sample size in advance, and group allocation was not hidden from the investigators. Most expanded thyroid clonotypes (frequency above 0.001) were also found in blood, which suggests that blood repertoires may mirror thyroid immune responses.

The cysteine opens and the phenylalanine closes a CDR3 of 15 amino acids. The retained sequence is limited to the CDR3, 45 bases, with the frame set at the first base. The germline V gene (reference sequence) sets CDR1 to SGHKS and CDR2 to YYEKEE. For this chain, trimming is 0 bases at the V end and 8 bases at the J end, and the number of junction bases without a gene match is 8. A patient counted as having stable Graves' hyperthyroidism if no progression to ophthalmopathy occurred over 18 months of follow-up. Hyperthyroidism patients were aged 18 to 65 years and newly diagnosed, with disease duration of less than 2 months. Exclusion was applied to patients with uncontrolled infections, other autoimmune diseases, pregnancy or lactation. Clinical symptoms, serum thyroxine and TRAb, thyroid ultrasound, and orbital computed tomography formed the basis for the diagnoses. PBMCs were isolated from about 10 ml of fresh peripheral blood by Ficoll-Paque density gradient centrifugation. Total RNA was extracted using Trizol reagent, and RNA quality was assessed on an Agilent 2100 Bioanalyzer.

The receptor comes from a woman between 18 and 30 years old with Graves' hyperthyroidism. The chain employs TRBV5-5 and TRBJ2-1; TRBD2 aligns with 7 central bases. The specimen sequenced was blood. The nucleotide sequence reads TGTGCCAGCAGCTTGGCCGGGACTACAGTCTATGAGCAGTTCTTC. This codes for CASSLAGTTVYEQFF.